This TCR beta chain was identified during a study of somatic mutations in cytotoxic T cells in rheumatoid arthritis. The wider study: Flow-sorting brought some V beta antibody-stained T-cell populations to nearly 100% purity, V beta1+ cells sequenced for TCRB among them.

This CDR3 spans 14 amino acids. Germline trimming cut 6 bases from V and 3 bases from J; bases unmatched to any gene: 7. Per the germline V gene, CDR1 is MNHEY and CDR2 is SMNVEV (reference sequence). Some clones are missing from TCRdb's copy, which holds only in-frame ones; the method was immunoSEQ multiplex PCR. The sample shows 11,000 to 15,000 clones, 90% to 95% of them seen only once. The V gene is TRBV27, the J gene TRBJ2-7; TRBD1 aligns across 8 bases. The sequenced material came from CD4+ T cells sorted from blood. This TCR came from a man aged 65-85 years with rheumatoid arthritis. The CDR3 protein is CASRRTGTLYEQYF. CDR3 nucleotide sequence: TGTGCCAGCAGGAGGACAGGGACCCTCTACGAGCAGTACTTC.